This T cell receptor beta chain was captured in a study of blood T cell repertoires in COVID-19. Trimming cost V 4 bases and J 4 bases; bases outside gene matches: 3. Germline V gene lookup returns CDR1 SNHLY and CDR2 FYNNEI. The CDR3 totals 15 residues. This clone came up once. Per the study methods: Amplification with reference gene primers provided the estimates of nucleated cell counts. The data were produced by immunoSEQ multiplex PCR, yet TCRdb's version contains in-frame clones alone and is incomplete. V and J calls and clone size are given by that table; D and trimming were obtained from the DNA. The profile covers some 290,000 clones, with nearly 90% appearing a single time and around 10% taken by the ten largest.

V is TRBV2 and J is TRBJ2-6, with 8 positions matching TRBD1. This receptor was taken from a woman aged 30 to 39 with COVID-19, enrolled during active disease. The sequenced material came from peripheral blood. The CDR3 is CASSGQGTGANVLTF. The CDR3 DNA reads as TGTGCCAGCAGTGGACAGGGGACCGGGGCCAACGTCCTGACTTTC.